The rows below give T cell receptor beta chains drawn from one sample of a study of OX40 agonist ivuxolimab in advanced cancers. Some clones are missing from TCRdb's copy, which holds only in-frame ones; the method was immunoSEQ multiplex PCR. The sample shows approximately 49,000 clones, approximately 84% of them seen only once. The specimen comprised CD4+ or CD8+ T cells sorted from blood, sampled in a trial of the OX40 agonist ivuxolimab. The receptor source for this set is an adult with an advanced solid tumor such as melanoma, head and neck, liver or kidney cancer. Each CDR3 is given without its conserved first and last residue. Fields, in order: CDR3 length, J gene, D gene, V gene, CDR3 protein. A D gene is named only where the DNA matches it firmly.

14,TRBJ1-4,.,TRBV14,ASSPWIGSGDEKLF
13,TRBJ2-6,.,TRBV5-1,ASSLGPSGANVLT
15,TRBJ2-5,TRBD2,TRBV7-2,ASSLGTLAGDSETQY
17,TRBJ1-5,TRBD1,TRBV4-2,ASSQGGQGGRFGNQPQH
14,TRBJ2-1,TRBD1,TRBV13,ASMKPGQGKYNEQF
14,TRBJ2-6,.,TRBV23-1,ASSGRTGWGANVLT
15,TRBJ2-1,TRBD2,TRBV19,ASRGRGERGGLDEQF
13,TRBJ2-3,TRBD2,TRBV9,ASSGGTIITDTQY
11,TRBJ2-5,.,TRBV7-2,ASSSRDTETQY
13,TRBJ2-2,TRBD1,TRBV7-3,ASRRDRVNTGELF
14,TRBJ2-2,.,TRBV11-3,ASSPHGSGNTGELF
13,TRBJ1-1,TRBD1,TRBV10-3,AISNPGQGNTEAF
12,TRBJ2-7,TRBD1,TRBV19,ASSRDRVGDEQY